Described below is a single T cell receptor (beta chain) sequence and its context. Its specificity is not known. This entry is derived from a study of graft-versus-host responses after intestinal transplantation. Study summary: Transplant recipients had multivisceral, liver-intestinal, or isolated intestinal grafts. Induction using anti-thymocyte globulin, followed by tacrolimus and steroids for approximately 3 years, was given to all recipients. Study observations and caveats: Researchers found peak circulating GvH clone levels linked to early post-transplant HvG declines. GvH clones occurred in recipient marrow; some first appeared in ileum or blood.

This CDR3 has 12 residues. Between the trimmed V and J ends, which lost 2 bases and 5 bases, there was a span of 6 bases. Germline V gene lookup returns CDR1 LNHNV and CDR2 YYDKDF (reference sequence). Some clones are missing from TCRdb's copy, which holds only in-frame ones; the method was immunoSEQ multiplex PCR. The sample holds about 59,000 clones; approximately 94% are singletons and the top ten take 0.38%. The sequenced sample was unstimulated CD4+ T cells sorted from spleen or lymph node cells, obtained before transplant. This TCR came from a human donor who was the organ donor for an intestinal transplant. The V and J genes are TRBV15 and TRBJ1-2; D possibly corresponds to TRBD1 (6 bases). The DNA of the CDR3 is TGTGCCACCAGCAGACAGGGGTATGGCTACACCTTC. Translation: CATSRQGYGYTF.